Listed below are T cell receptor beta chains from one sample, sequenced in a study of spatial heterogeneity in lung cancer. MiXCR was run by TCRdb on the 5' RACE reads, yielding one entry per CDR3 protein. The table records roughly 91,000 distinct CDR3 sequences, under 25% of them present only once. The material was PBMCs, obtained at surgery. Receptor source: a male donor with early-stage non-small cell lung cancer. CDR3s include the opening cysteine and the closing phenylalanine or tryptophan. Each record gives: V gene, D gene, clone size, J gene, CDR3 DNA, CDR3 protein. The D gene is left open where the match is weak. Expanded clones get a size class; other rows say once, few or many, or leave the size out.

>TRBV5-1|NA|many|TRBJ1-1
TGCGCCAGCAGCTTGGCAGGGCGGGGCACTGAAGCTTTCTTT
CASSLAGRGTEAFF
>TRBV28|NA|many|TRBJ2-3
TGTGCCAGCAGTCCAGAGGGACTTAGCACAGATACGCAGTATTTT
CASSPEGLSTDTQYF
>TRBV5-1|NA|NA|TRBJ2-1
TGCGCCAGCAGCTTGGGGTCAGGTTCGAATGAGCAGTTCTTC
CASSLGSGSNEQFF
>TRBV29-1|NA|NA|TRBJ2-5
TGCAGCGGGGTGCCGGGGCCTCAAGAGACCCAGTACTTC
CSGVPGPQETQYF
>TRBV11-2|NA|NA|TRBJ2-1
TGTGCCAGCAGCTCTGGACGGCTCTGGCAGTTCTTC
CASSSGRLWQFF
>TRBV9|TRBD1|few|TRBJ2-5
TGTGCCAGCAGCGTAGATGCGACAGGGGATGAGACCCAGTACTTC
CASSVDATGDETQYF
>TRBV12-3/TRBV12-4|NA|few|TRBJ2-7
TGTGCCAGCAGTCCTCTGGAGATCTACGAGCAGTACTTC
CASSPLEIYEQYF
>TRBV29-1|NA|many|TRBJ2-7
TGCAGCGTAAGGAGGGGGTCCCGTAACCCCTACGAGCAGTACTTC
CSVRRGSRNPYEQYF
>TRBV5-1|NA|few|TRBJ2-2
TGCGCCAGCAGCTTTCAAGCGGCAGTGGAGCTGTTTTTT
CASSFQAAVELFF
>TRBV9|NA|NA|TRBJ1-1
TGTGCCAGCAGCGTAGCAGGAACAAACACTGAAGCTTTCTTT
CASSVAGTNTEAFF
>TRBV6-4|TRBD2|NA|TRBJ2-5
TGTGCCAGCAGTGAGAAAAGGACTAGCCTGTACGAGACCCAGTACTTC
CASSEKRTSLYETQYF
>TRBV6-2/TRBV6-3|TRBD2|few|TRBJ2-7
TGTGCCAGCAGGGGGGGACTAGTAGTCCACGAGCAGTACTTC
CASRGGLVVHEQYF
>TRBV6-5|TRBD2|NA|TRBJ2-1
TGTGCCAGCAGTTTAGCGGGAGGGGGAAATGAGCAGTTCTTC
CASSLAGGGNEQFF
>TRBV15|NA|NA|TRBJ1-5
TGTGCCACCAGCAGAGATGGGACCCGCAATCAGCCCCAGCATTTT
CATSRDGTRNQPQHF
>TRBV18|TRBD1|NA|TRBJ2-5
TGTGCCAGCTCACCAGGGACAGGGGGCGCGGAGACCCAGTACTTC
CASSPGTGGAETQYF
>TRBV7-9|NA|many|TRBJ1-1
TGTGCCAGCAGCCAGCGTCCGAACACTGAAGCTTTCTTT
CASSQRPNTEAFF
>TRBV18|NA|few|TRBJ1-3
TGTGCCAGCTCACCCCAACAGGGAAACACCATATATTTT
CASSPQQGNTIYF
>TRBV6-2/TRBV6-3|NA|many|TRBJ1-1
TGTGCCAGCAAAGAAAACACTGAAGCTTTCTTT
CASKENTEAFF
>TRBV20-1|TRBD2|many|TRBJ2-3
TGCAGTGCTCAACTAGCGCCGACAGATACGCAGTATTTT
CSAQLAPTDTQYF
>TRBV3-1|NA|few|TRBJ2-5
TGTGCCAGCAGCCAAGAGAGCAGAATGGAGACCCAGTACTTC
CASSQESRMETQYF
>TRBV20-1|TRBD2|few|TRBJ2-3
TGCAGTGCTACCCTAGGTCCAGCGGGGCACACAGATACGCAGTATTTT
CSATLGPAGHTDTQYF
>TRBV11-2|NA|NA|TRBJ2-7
TGTGCCAGCAGTCCCTCTTTCGGGACACTTCCCTACGAGCAGTACTTC
CASSPSFGTLPYEQYF
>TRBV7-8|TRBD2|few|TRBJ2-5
TGTGCCAGCAGCTTAGCTGCGGGAGGCCAAGAGACCCAGTACTTC
CASSLAAGGQETQYF
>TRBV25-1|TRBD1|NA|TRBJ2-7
TGTGCCAGCGGGGACAGGGACCGCGAGCAGTACTTC
CASGDRDREQYF
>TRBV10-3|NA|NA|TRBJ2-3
TGTGCCATCATGGGAAGCACAGATACGCAGTATTTT
CAIMGSTDTQYF
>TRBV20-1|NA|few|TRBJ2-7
TGCAGTGCTAGGGGGACCGAGCAGTACTTC
CSARGTEQYF
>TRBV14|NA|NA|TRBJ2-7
TGTGCCAGCAGCCAAATGGGAGTAAGCTCCTACGAGCAGTACTTC
CASSQMGVSSYEQYF
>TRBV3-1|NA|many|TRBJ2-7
TGTGCCAGCAGCCAAGCGGAGTGGACCGAGCAGTACTTC
CASSQAEWTEQYF
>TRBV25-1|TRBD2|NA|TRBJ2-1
TGTGCCAGCAGTGCCACTAGCGGGGCCTCCTACAATGAGCAGTTCTTC
CASSATSGASYNEQFF
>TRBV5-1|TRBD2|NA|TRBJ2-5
TGCGCCAGCCTGGACTTGCGGGAGGGCGGCGAGACCCAGTACTTC
CASLDLREGGETQYF
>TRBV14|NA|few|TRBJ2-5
TGTGCCAGCAGCCAAAACCGAGAGACCCAGTACTTC
CASSQNRETQYF
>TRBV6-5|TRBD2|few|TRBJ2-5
TGTGCCAGCAGCCGGCGACTAGCGGGGGGGCCCCAAGAGACCCAGTACTTC
CASSRRLAGGPQETQYF
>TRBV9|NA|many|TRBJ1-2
TGTGCCAGCAGCGTATTTGACCGAACAAACTATGGCTACACCTTC
CASSVFDRTNYGYTF
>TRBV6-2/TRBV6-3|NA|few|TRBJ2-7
TGTGCCAGCACCCACCCCCCTGGGGGGATACGGTACTTC
CASTHPPGGIRYF
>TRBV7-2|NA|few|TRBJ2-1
TGTGCCAGCAGCTTACTGACGCCTCTTGATAGGCAGTTCTTC
CASSLLTPLDRQFF
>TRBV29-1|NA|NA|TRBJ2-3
TGCAGCGCCTGGGTAGTAGATACGCAGTATTTT
CSAWVVDTQYF
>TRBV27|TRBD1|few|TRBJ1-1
TGTGCCAGCAGTGGGCAGACAGGGGGCGTTCGTGTGAGGACTGAAGCTTTCTTT
CASSGQTGGVRVRTEAFF
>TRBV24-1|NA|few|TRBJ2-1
TGTGCCACCAGTGATTTCTACAATGAGCAGTTCTTC
CATSDFYNEQFF
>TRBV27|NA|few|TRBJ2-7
TGTGCCAGCAGAACGACAGGCCCTAGCGAGCAGTACTTC
CASRTTGPSEQYF
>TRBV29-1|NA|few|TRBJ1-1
TGCAGCGTTGAGAGGGTGGCGAACACTGAAGCTTTCTTT
CSVERVANTEAFF
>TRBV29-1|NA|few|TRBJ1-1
TGCAGCGTTGGGAGGGCCACTGAAGCTTTCTTT
CSVGRATEAFF
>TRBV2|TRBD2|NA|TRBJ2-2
TGTGCCAGCAGTACCGGGAGGGCCTACACCGGGGAGCTGTTTTTT
CASSTGRAYTGELFF
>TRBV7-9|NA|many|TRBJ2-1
TGTGCCAGCAGCCTACTCAATGAGCAGTTCTTC
CASSLLNEQFF
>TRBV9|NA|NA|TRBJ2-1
TGTGCCAGCACCCGGACTCCCTATAGCTCCTACAATGAGCAGTTCTTC
CASTRTPYSSYNEQFF
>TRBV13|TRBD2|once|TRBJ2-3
TGTGCCAGCAGCTTAGGACTAGCGGATAGCACAGATACGCAGTATTTT
CASSLGLADSTDTQYF
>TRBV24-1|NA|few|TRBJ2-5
TGTGCCACCGGATACCCTACGGGGTTAGAAGAGACCCAGTACTTC
CATGYPTGLEETQYF